These T cell receptor beta chains were read from a single sample in a study of preoperative IRX-2 immunotherapy in early breast cancer. Libraries were prepared by immunoSEQ multiplex PCR; TCRdb keeps only in-frame clonotypes and omits some of them. The data contain around 25,000 clones, 90% to 95% of them seen just once; the ten biggest clones take up 16%. This material consisted of tumor tissue, taken after IRX-2 immunotherapy. The source is a human donor with breast cancer. CDR3s include the opening cysteine and the closing phenylalanine or tryptophan. Fields, in order: CDR3 protein, CDR3 DNA, J gene, clone size, V gene, D gene. D genes are given only for firm matches. The size entry is marked missing in some rows and otherwise reads once, few, many or a size class.

CDR3: CASSLGGPPYEQYF
DNA: TGCGCCAGCAGCTTGGGAGGGCCCCCCTACGAGCAGTACTTC
J: TRBJ2-7
size: -
V: TRBV5-1
D: -

CDR3: CASSLGRWDRGGGETQYF
DNA: TGTGCCAGCAGCTTGGGCCGGTGGGACAGGGGTGGAGGAGAGACCCAGTACTTC
J: TRBJ2-5
size: -
V: TRBV11-3
D: TRBD1

CDR3: CARSLGPGLSCYGYTF
DNA: TGTGCCAGAAGCTTGGGTCCGGGCCTGTCTTGTTATGGCTACACCTTC
J: TRBJ1-2
size: once
V: TRBV5-3
D: -

CDR3: CAWQWLAGYEQYF
DNA: TGTGCCTGGCAGTGGCTAGCGGGTTACGAGCAGTACTTC
J: TRBJ2-7
size: -
V: TRBV30
D: TRBD2

CDR3: CASSIGSGGRGTEAFF
DNA: TGTGCCAGTAGTATAGGTTCCGGGGGCCGAGGGACTGAAGCTTTCTTT
J: TRBJ1-1
size: -
V: TRBV19
D: -

CDR3: CAWSVIKSNEKLFF
DNA: TGTGCCTGGAGTGTTATCAAATCCAATGAAAAACTGTTTTTT
J: TRBJ1-4
size: -
V: TRBV30
D: -

CDR3: CASSRDRVGSYNEQFF
DNA: TGCGCCAGCAGTCGGGACAGGGTAGGGTCCTACAATGAGCAGTTCTTC
J: TRBJ2-1
size: -
V: TRBV5-1
D: TRBD1

CDR3: CASSEWGASGNTIYF
DNA: TGTGCCAGCAGCGAGTGGGGAGCCTCTGGAAACACCATATATTTT
J: TRBJ1-3
size: once
V: TRBV7-2
D: -

CDR3: CASSYSVGVEKLFF
DNA: TGTGCCAGCAGTTACTCGGTAGGCGTCGAAAAACTGTTTTTT
J: TRBJ1-4
size: -
V: TRBV6-6
D: -

CDR3: CASSYGTASSYEQYF
DNA: TGTGCCAGCAGTTACGGGACGGCCAGCTCCTACGAGCAGTACTTC
J: TRBJ2-7
size: -
V: TRBV25-1
D: -

CDR3: CASSLEWKGGQPQHF
DNA: TGTGCCAGCTCTCTAGAGTGGAAAGGGGGTCAGCCCCAGCATTTT
J: TRBJ1-5
size: -
V: TRBV18
D: -

CDR3: CASRGGNYEQYF
DNA: TGCGCCAGCAGGGGGGGGAACTACGAGCAGTACTTC
J: TRBJ2-7
size: -
V: TRBV5-1
D: TRBD2

CDR3: CASSQEPLAGRTDTQYF
DNA: TGTGCCAGCAGCCAAGAACCACTAGCGGGAAGAACAGATACGCAGTATTTT
J: TRBJ2-3
size: few
V: TRBV4-2
D: TRBD2

CDR3: CAPGKAHNGQFF
DNA: TGTGCCCCGGGGAAAGCCCACAATGGGCAGTTCTTC
J: TRBJ2-1
size: -
V: TRBV28
D: -

CDR3: CASRSGGFSGYTF
DNA: TGTGCCAGTAGGTCAGGGGGCTTTTCTGGCTACACCTTC
J: TRBJ1-2
size: once
V: TRBV19
D: TRBD1

CDR3: CSVEGRNEQFF
DNA: TGCAGCGTTGAAGGCCGGAATGAGCAGTTCTTC
J: TRBJ2-1
size: -
V: TRBV29-1
D: -

CDR3: CASSLRGSDEKLFF
DNA: TGTGCCAGCAGTCTTCGGGGGTCGGATGAAAAACTGTTTTTT
J: TRBJ1-4
size: -
V: TRBV6-6
D: -

CDR3: CASSVGPNPNEQFF
DNA: TGTGCCAGCAGTGTCGGGCCGAACCCCAATGAGCAGTTCTTC
J: TRBJ2-1
size: once
V: TRBV6-4
D: -

CDR3: CSARRWAEAFF
DNA: TGCAGTGCTAGGAGGTGGGCTGAAGCTTTCTTT
J: TRBJ1-1
size: -
V: TRBV20-1
D: -

CDR3: CASSKGGNTIYF
DNA: TGTGCCAGCAGCAAAGGGGGAAACACCATATATTTT
J: TRBJ1-3
size: -
V: TRBV21-1
D: -

CDR3: CASSFPNTEAFF
DNA: TGTGCCAGCAGTTTTCCGAACACTGAAGCTTTCTTT
J: TRBJ1-1
size: once
V: TRBV6-6
D: -

CDR3: CASSLSGDEKLFF
DNA: TGTGCCAGCAGCCTATCAGGGGATGAAAAACTGTTTTTT
J: TRBJ1-4
size: once
V: TRBV7-9
D: -

CDR3: CASTLDRESGYTF
DNA: TGTGCCAGCACCTTAGACAGGGAGTCTGGCTACACCTTC
J: TRBJ1-2
size: -
V: TRBV18
D: TRBD1

CDR3: CASSWSYYGYTF
DNA: TGTGCCAGTAGTTGGTCTTACTATGGCTACACCTTC
J: TRBJ1-2
size: -
V: TRBV19
D: -

CDR3: CASSGGVGTNEKLFF
DNA: TGCGCCAGCAGCGGGGGAGTAGGAACTAATGAAAAACTGTTTTTT
J: TRBJ1-4
size: -
V: TRBV4-1
D: -

CDR3: CASSRGASYEQYF
DNA: TGTGCCAGCAGCCGGGGGGCCTCCTACGAGCAGTACTTC
J: TRBJ2-7
size: -
V: TRBV14
D: -

CDR3: CASTESPLTTGFTGNTIYF
DNA: TGTGCCAGCACTGAAAGCCCCCTGACGACAGGGTTCACCGGAAACACCATATATTTT
J: TRBJ1-3
size: -
V: TRBV6-1
D: TRBD1

CDR3: CASTPSGRDEQYF
DNA: TGTGCCAGCACCCCTAGCGGGAGGGATGAGCAGTACTTC
J: TRBJ2-7
size: -
V: TRBV6-5
D: TRBD2

CDR3: CASARALPYEQFF
DNA: TGTGCCAGCGCCAGGGCGCTCCCCTATGAGCAGTTCTTC
J: TRBJ2-1
size: -
V: TRBV7-9
D: -